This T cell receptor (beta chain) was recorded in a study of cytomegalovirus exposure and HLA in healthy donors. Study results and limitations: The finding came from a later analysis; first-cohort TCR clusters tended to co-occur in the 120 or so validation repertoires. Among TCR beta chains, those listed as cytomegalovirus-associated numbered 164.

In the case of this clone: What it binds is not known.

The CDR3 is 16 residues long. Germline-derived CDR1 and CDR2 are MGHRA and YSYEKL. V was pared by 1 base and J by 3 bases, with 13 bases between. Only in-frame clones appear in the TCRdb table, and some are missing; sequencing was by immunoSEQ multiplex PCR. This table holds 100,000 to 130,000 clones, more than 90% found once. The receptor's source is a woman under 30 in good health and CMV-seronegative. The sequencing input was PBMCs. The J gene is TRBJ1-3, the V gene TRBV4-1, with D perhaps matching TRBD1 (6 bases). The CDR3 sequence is CASSQGTGRRGNTIYF. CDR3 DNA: TGCGCCAGCAGCCAAGGAACAGGGAGACGTGGAAACACCATATATTTT.